These 18 T cell receptor beta chains came from one sample sequenced in a study of B cell selection in AIRE deficiency. Conventional CD4 T cells were sorted as CD4+CD127+ cells. TCRdb's table, derived via immunoSEQ multiplex PCR, lists solely in-frame clones and lacks some. Found here are tens of thousands of clones, almost 98% of them singletons; the top ten hold 0.2%. Sequenced sample: conventional CD4+ T cells sorted from PBMCs. These receptors all come from a human donor with AIRE deficiency.

This clone was detected only once. The chain has TRBV25-1 and TRBJ2-1; 15 nucleotides agree with TRBD2. The V segment lost 2 bases and the J segment 7 bases; nucleotides outside the gene matches: 6. Germline CDR1 and CDR2: MGHDK and SYGVNS. This CDR3 has 17 residues. CDR3 sequence (DNA): TGTGCCAGCAGTGAACCGGGACTAGCGGGAGGATTAAATGAGCAGTTCTTC. Translation gives CASSEPGLAGGLNEQFF. The complete variable domain, with remaining parts taken from reference TRBV25-1 and TRBJ2-1, reads EADIYQTPRYLVIGTGKKITLECSQTMGHDKMYWYQQDPGMELHLIHYSYGVNSTEKGDLSSESTVSRIRTEHFPLTLESARPSHTSQYLCASSEPGLAGGLNEQFFGPGTRLTVL.

The rearrangement joins TRBV18 to TRBJ2-5; the D is unclear. CDR3 length: 14 amino acids. V was cut by 4 bases and J by 1 base, with 10 bases left in between. The germline V gene has CDR1 KGHSH and CDR2 LQKENI. As DNA, the CDR3 is TGTGCCAGCTCACGCCAGGCGATCCAAGAGACCCAGTACTTC. The encoded protein is CASSRQAIQETQYF.

The gene calls are TRBV28 and TRBJ2-5; TRBD1 aligns across 10 bases. J was trimmed by 5 bases and V by 4 bases; bases with no gene match: 10. Germline assignment: CDR1 MDHEN and CDR2 SYDVKM. The CDR3 consists of 16 residues. The CDR3 region has the DNA TGTGCCAGCAGTTCCACCGGGACAGGGGCCCGGGAGACCCAGTACTTC. Translating gives CASSSTGTGARETQYF.

V usage is TRBV28 and J usage is TRBJ2-1, with 7 bases identical to TRBD2. Looked up from germline, CDR1 is MDHEN and CDR2 is SYDVKM. The trim removed 6 bases at V and 10 bases at J, leaving 6 bases unmatched. This CDR3 contains 12 residues. CDR3 loop: CASRTSGKEQFF. The CDR3 bases are TGTGCCAGCAGGACCAGCGGGAAGGAGCAGTTCTTC.

This rearrangement joins TRBV11-2 to TRBJ2-7; 10 nucleotides align to TRBD2. The germline gives CDR1 SGHAT, CDR2 FQNNGV. The J segment lost 2 bases and the V segment lost 5 bases, leaving 6 bases of the junction unmatched. This CDR3 contains 15 residues. Here the CDR3 DNA reads TGTGCCAGCAGCATCCGTAGCGGGAGGCCCTACGAGCAGTACTTC. This encodes CASSIRSGRPYEQYF.

The chain joins TRBV4-3 to TRBJ1-4; no clear D. Germline CDR1 and CDR2: LGHNA and YSLEER. CDR3 length: 20 amino acids. Between the trimmed V and J ends, which lost 1 base and 3 bases, there was a span of 24 bases. The CDR3 protein is CASSQGPVSGWVVSNEKLFF. The DNA for the CDR3 is TGCGCCAGCAGCCAAGGGCCGGTTTCGGGTTGGGTTGTTTCTAATGAAAAACTGTTTTTT.

The chain joins TRBV7-6 to TRBJ2-1; D is possibly TRBD1 or TRBD2 (5 bases each). Trimming left V 4 bases short and J 4 bases short, with 11 bases between. The germline V gene has CDR1 SGHVS and CDR2 FNYEAQ. The CDR3 is 14 residues long. CDR3 residues: CASSSGPGYNEQFF. In DNA, the CDR3 is TGTGCCAGCAGCTCGGGGCCCGGATACAATGAGCAGTTCTTC.

The genes are TRBV5-4 and TRBJ2-7, with D uncertain. V was shortened by 4 bases and J by 2 bases, with 19 bases between the two germline ends. CDR1 and CDR2 (germline): SGHNT, YYREEE (reference sequence). The CDR3 contains 16 residues. CDR3 protein: CASSRFVSHRPYEQYF. The CDR3 coding sequence is TGTGCCAGCAGCCGGTTTGTCAGCCATAGACCCTACGAGCAGTACTTC.

The chain joins TRBV5-1 to TRBJ1-1; no reliable D call. CDR1 is SGHRS, CDR2 YFSETQ, per germline. CDR3 length equals 15 residues. Trimming left V 1 base short and J 2 bases short, with 12 bases between. In nucleotides, the CDR3 is TGCGCCAGCAGCTTGAAGGGTCCGACCAACACTGAAGCTTTCTTT. Amino acid sequence: CASSLKGPTNTEAFF.

The rearrangement joins TRBV7-8 to TRBJ1-2; D gene uncertain. V lost 5 bases and J 8 bases, leaving 15 bases between the germline ends. The CDR3 is made up of 13 amino acids. CDR1 is SGHVS, CDR2 FQNEAQ, per germline. Here the CDR3 DNA reads TGTGCCAGCAGCCTAGGAGAGAGTTTAGGCTACACCTTC. Translation: CASSLGESLGYTF.

The V call is TRBV5-5, the J call TRBJ2-7, with a weak D call TRBD2 (6 bases). V was pared by 2 bases and J by 2 bases, with 11 bases between. Germline loops: CDR1 SGHKS, CDR2 YYEKEE (reference sequence). The CDR3 length is 14 residues. The CDR3 DNA is TGTGCCAGCAGCTTAGAAACGGGGGCCTACGAGCAGTACTTC. Amino acid sequence: CASSLETGAYEQYF.

This chain uses TRBV6-5 with TRBJ2-3; TRBD1 matches 11 bases. Germline CDR1 and CDR2: MNHEY and SVGAGI. The V gene end was trimmed by 2 bases and the J gene end by 11 bases; junction bases not matched to a gene: 12. CDR3 length: 16 residues. CDR3 amino acids: CASSYPKGTGGSKQYF. The CDR3 DNA follows: TGTGCCAGCAGTTACCCGAAGGGGACAGGGGGAAGTAAGCAGTATTTT.

In its sample, this clone was seen once. The same CDR3 is also encoded by other DNA sequences in this sample. The J gene is TRBJ2-3, the V gene TRBV9; D gene uncertain. The V end lost 2 bases, the J end lost 4 bases, and 2 bases lay between the germline ends. CDR3 size: 11 residues. Per the germline V gene, CDR1 is SGDLS and CDR2 is YYNGEE. The CDR3 region is CASSVADTQYF. The CDR3 region has the DNA TGTGCCAGCAGCGTTGCAGATACGCAGTATTTT.

In DNA form, the CDR3 reads TGTGCCAGCAGTTACGGACTAGCGGGAGGGCCTAACAATGAGCAGTTCTTC. This translates into CASSYGLAGGPNNEQFF. The chain recombines TRBV27 with TRBJ2-1; 15 nucleotides align to TRBD2. Germline CDR1 and CDR2: MNHEY and SMNVEV (reference sequence). The CDR3 has 17 residues. The V gene end was trimmed by 4 bases and the J gene end by 5 bases; junction bases not matched to a gene: 6.

CDR3 protein: CASRTRGKLFF. The CDR3 DNA reads as TGTGCCAGCAGGACCCGAGGGAAGCTGTTTTTT. The chain links TRBV25-1 to TRBJ2-2; possibly TRBD2 for D (5 bases). The germline V gene has CDR1 MGHDK and CDR2 SYGVNS. The V gene lost 6 bases and the J gene lost 12 bases, with 11 bases spanning the gap. This CDR3 comprises 11 residues.

The chain has TRBV19 and TRBJ2-2; D is unresolved. The CDR3 loop spans 14 amino acids. Germline CDR1 and CDR2: LNHDA and SQIVND (reference sequence). The V end was cut by 3 bases, the J end by 3 bases, with 8 bases between. CDR3 protein: CASSIRQHTGELFF. The CDR3 nucleotides read TGTGCCAGTAGTATCAGGCAGCACACCGGGGAGCTGTTTTTT.

This clone appeared once. The rearrangement uses TRBV5-4 and TRBJ2-1; 8 bases are shared with TRBD2. Germline CDR1 and CDR2: SGHNT and YYREEE (reference sequence). The length of the CDR3 is 15 residues. Trimming took 0 bases from V and 5 from J; bases not matched to a gene: 4. CDR3 bases: TGTGCCAGCAGCTTGGGCGGGGGGCCTCACAATGAGCAGTTCTTC. Its protein is CASSLGGGPHNEQFF.

The V and J genes are TRBV5-4 and TRBJ2-5; TRBD2 matches at 9 bases. V shed 5 bases and J 4 bases; nucleotides not matched to a gene: 9. Germline CDR1 reads SGHNT; CDR2 reads YYREEE (reference sequence). The CDR3 runs 15 residues. CDR3 protein: CASRPWAGGRETQYF. As DNA, the CDR3 is TGTGCCAGCAGGCCGTGGGCGGGAGGGAGAGAGACCCAGTACTTC.